The 32 T cell receptor beta chains below come from one sample, sequenced in a study of CD8+CD57+ T cells in acquired aplastic anemia. Genomic DNA, serving as template, underwent TCR beta VDJ and CDR3 profiling. TCRdb re-analysed the reads in MiXCR, keeping a single row per CDR3 protein. The sample lists under 200,000 distinct CDR3 sequences; about 60% were seen once. Source material: sorted CD4+, CD8+, or CD8+CD57+ T cells (not recorded which) from PBMCs. These receptors originate from a human donor in good health.

This clonotype was seen only a few times. The chain recombines TRBV11-2 with TRBJ2-7, with D unclear. The CDR3 extends over 15 amino acids. V lost 0 bases to trimming and J lost 1 base, with 10 bases between them. The germline V gene has CDR1 SGHAT and CDR2 FQNNGV. This CDR3 reads CASSLDRGDSYEQYF. In DNA, the CDR3 is TGTGCCAGCAGCTTAGATCGAGGAGATTCCTACGAGCAGTACTTC.

This clonotype was seen many times. The chain carries TRBV12-3 or TRBV12-4 and TRBJ2-7; 12 bases align to TRBD2. With V trimmed by 6 bases and J by 5 bases, 8 bases remained unmatched. CDR3 size: 15 residues. The CDR3: CASSLRLAGVNEQYF. In DNA form, the CDR3 reads TGTGCCAGCAGCTTAAGACTAGCGGGAGTTAACGAGCAGTACTTC.

The J gene is TRBJ2-7, the V gene TRBV5-8; D uncertain. CDR1 is SGHTS, CDR2 YDEGEE, per germline. This CDR3 spans 11 amino acids. Trimming took off 2 bases at V and 6 bases at J, with 6 bases between the two ends. This chain's CDR3 is CASSFFGEQYF. CDR3 coding DNA: TGTGCCAGCAGCTTTTTTGGCGAGCAGTACTTC.

The rearrangement links TRBV10-1 to TRBJ2-3; 7 bases are a match to TRBD2. CDR1 and CDR2 from the germline V gene are WNHNN and SYGVQD (reference sequence). The CDR3 totals 14 residues. Trimming removed 0 bases from V and 4 bases from J; junction bases left unmatched: 1. CDR3 nucleotides: TGCGCCAGCAGTGAGTCGGGGGGGTCAGATACGCAGTATTTT. This encodes CASSESGGSDTQYF.

This clonotype was seen only once. The V call is TRBV5-1, the J call TRBJ2-2; possibly TRBD1 for D (5 bases). Germline CDR1 reads SGHRS; CDR2 reads YFSETQ. Trimming pared 8 bases from V and 0 bases from J, leaving 14 bases between. CDR3 length: 15 amino acids. In DNA, the CDR3 is TGCGCCAGTCATGACAGCCTAACGAACACCGGGGAGCTGTTTTTT. It translates to CASHDSLTNTGELFF.

Many counts were recorded for this clonotype. The chain joins TRBV19 to TRBJ2-1, with 7 positions matching TRBD2. Germline values: CDR1 LNHDA, CDR2 SQIVND (reference sequence). The ends lost 8 bases at V and 0 bases at J; junction bases unmatched: 4. The CDR3 is 14 residues long. The chain's CDR3 is CASAGGSSYNEQFF. DNA for the CDR3: TGTGCCAGTGCCGGCGGGAGCTCCTACAATGAGCAGTTCTTC.

The chain employs TRBV25-1 and TRBJ2-7, with D perhaps matching TRBD2 (5 bases). Germline CDR1 is MGHDK and CDR2 is SYGVNS. V was shortened by 3 bases and J by 4 bases, with 7 bases between the two germline ends. The CDR3 sequence is 12 residues long. This CDR3 is CASSDRRYEQYF. The CDR3 DNA reads TGTGCCAGCAGTGATCGGAGGTACGAGCAGTACTTC.

The chain combines TRBV2 with TRBJ2-7; D possibly corresponds to TRBD1 (5 bases). The CDR3 has 12 amino acids. CDR1 is SNHLY and CDR2 is FYNNEI in the germline V gene. V was cut by 8 bases and J by 2 bases, with 10 bases left in between. CDR3 region: CASGALAYEQYF. The DNA for the CDR3 is TGTGCCAGCGGGGCCTTAGCCTACGAGCAGTACTTC.

This clonotype occurred many times. The J gene is TRBJ1-1, the V gene TRBV7-2; D gene ambiguous. The V and J ends lost 8 bases and 3 bases respectively, with 16 bases between them. The germline V gene has CDR1 SGHTA and CDR2 FQGNSA. The CDR3 is 14 residues long. For the CDR3, the DNA is TGTGCCAGCGCCTTCCTGCGGGGATACACTGAAGCTTTCTTT. Protein sequence: CASAFLRGYTEAFF.

The rearrangement uses TRBV20-1 and TRBJ1-2; D may be TRBD1 (5 bases). V was trimmed by 1 base and J by 4 bases, leaving 7 bases between them. CDR3 size: 12 residues. The V gene's germline CDR1 is DFQATT and CDR2 SNEGSKA (reference sequence). Here the CDR3 reads CSARAGTYGYTF. In DNA form, the CDR3 reads TGCAGTGCTAGAGCCGGGACCTATGGCTACACCTTC.

The chain combines TRBV19 with TRBJ1-1; maybe TRBD1 (6 bases). This CDR3 is built from 15 residues. Germline values: CDR1 LNHDA, CDR2 SQIVND (reference sequence). Trimming took off 6 bases at V and 4 bases at J, with 18 bases between the two ends. This CDR3 is CASSPGQLIGTEAFF. Written as DNA, the CDR3 is TGTGCCAGTAGCCCGGGACAACTAATAGGCACTGAAGCTTTCTTT.

V is TRBV20-1 and J is TRBJ1-6, with D uncertain. CDR3 length: 12 residues. From germline, CDR1 is DFQATT and CDR2 SNEGSKA (reference sequence). Trimming removed 6 bases at V and 9 bases at J, with 12 bases between. In nucleotides, the CDR3 is TGCAGTGCCGACCCGGGCGGTTCACCCCTCCACTTT. Translation: CSADPGGSPLHF.

The chain joins TRBV24-1 to TRBJ1-5; 11 nucleotides match TRBD1. The germline gives CDR1 KGHDR, CDR2 SFDVKD. The CDR3 loop spans 15 amino acids. V lost 6 bases to trimming and J lost 5 bases; unmatched junction nucleotides: 5. CDR3 sequence reads: CATSTGQGAYQPQHF. CDR3 DNA: TGTGCCACCAGTACTGGACAGGGGGCCTATCAGCCCCAGCATTTT.

The chain carries TRBV3-1 and TRBJ2-7; D not certain. This CDR3 region has 11 residues. From germline, CDR1 is LGHDT and CDR2 YNNKEL (reference sequence). Trimming stripped 6 bases from V and 5 bases from J, with 8 bases between. CDR3 DNA: TGTGCCAGCAGTTTACGGCACGAGCAGTACTTC. Amino acids: CASSLRHEQYF.

Concerning this clonotype itself: A single base separates this from a much larger clone, so it may be a read error. The CDR3 carries no conserved terminal phenylalanine or tryptophan, so it likely arises from a read error. This chain joins TRBV6-5 and TRBJ1-2; D remains ambiguous. The CDR3 is made up of 12 amino acids. Germline values: CDR1 MNHEY, CDR2 SVGAGI. Deletions cut 4 bases from V and 7 bases from J, with 10 bases between. CDR3 in amino acids: CASSFPGFGYTV. CDR3 DNA sequence: TGTGCCAGCAGTTTCCCTGGGTTTGGCTACACCGTC.

This clonotype was counted many times. This chain links TRBV11-2 with TRBJ2-1; 15 nucleotides agree with TRBD2. The CDR3 length is 19 residues. CDR1 SGHAT and CDR2 FQNNGV come from the germline V gene. Unmatched junction bases numbered 9, after V lost 5 bases and J lost 1 base. The DNA for the CDR3 is TGTGCCAGCAGCGGGGGACTAGCGGGAGGCGACCCGTCCTACAATGAGCAGTTCTTC. It specifies CASSGGLAGGDPSYNEQFF.

The chain carries TRBV9 and TRBJ2-7, with D unclear. Germline V gene sequence: CDR1 SGDLS, CDR2 YYNGEE. The germline V and J ends were trimmed by 1 base and 7 bases, with 12 bases remaining between them. The CDR3 sequence is 13 residues long. CDR3 residues: CASSVTPSEEQYF. CDR3 in DNA: TGTGCCAGCAGCGTAACGCCGTCGGAAGAGCAGTACTTC.

The chain uses TRBV20-1 and TRBJ2-7; D not certain. The CDR3 runs to 13 residues. V lost 2 bases and J 3 bases, leaving 11 bases between the germline ends. Germline CDR1 and CDR2: DFQATT and SNEGSKA (reference sequence). CDR3 in DNA: TGCAGTGCTAGACCCGCCAAAAACTACGAGCAGTACTTC. Translating it yields CSARPAKNYEQYF.

This clonotype has only a few counts. The chain uses TRBV15 and TRBJ2-7; TRBD2 is a possible D gene (5 bases). The ends were cut back, 5 bases at V and 0 bases at J, with 11 bases in the middle. Germline CDR1 and CDR2: LNHNV and YYDKDF (reference sequence). This CDR3 region has 14 residues. The CDR3 DNA follows: TGTGCCACCAGCGGTGGAGGCCTCTCCTACGAGCAGTACTTC. Protein: CATSGGGLSYEQYF.

This chain connects TRBV19 to TRBJ2-3; D is unclear. There are 14 residues in the CDR3. V gave up 5 bases and J gave up 4 bases, with 13 bases separating them. Germline V lookup: CDR1 LNHDA, CDR2 SQIVND (reference sequence). This CDR3 is CASSATLSADTQYF. The CDR3 nucleotides are TGTGCCAGTAGTGCGACGTTAAGTGCAGATACGCAGTATTTT.

This chain links TRBV9 with TRBJ2-5, with D possibly matching TRBD2 (6 bases). Germline lookup yields CDR1 SGDLS and CDR2 YYNGEE. V was cut by 3 bases and J by 4 bases, with 13 bases left in between. The CDR3 length is 14 residues. CDR3 bases: TGTGCCAGCAGCGCGGGGGACTCCCGAGAGACCCAGTACTTC. Amino acids: CASSAGDSRETQYF.

This clonotype occurred many times. The chain uses TRBV7-8 and TRBJ2-5, with D maybe TRBD2 (6 bases). CDR3 size: 14 residues. In germline, CDR1 is SGHVS, CDR2 FQNEAQ. V was shortened by 3 bases and J by 2 bases, with 10 bases between the two germline ends. The CDR3 here is CASSFSGTQETQYF. The CDR3, as DNA: TGTGCCAGCAGCTTCTCCGGGACTCAAGAGACCCAGTACTTC.

The chain links TRBV10-3 to TRBJ1-2; 9 bases line up with TRBD1. Germline V gene data show CDR1 as ENHRY and CDR2 as SYGVKD. J gave up 1 base and V 6 bases, and 0 bases lay outside the gene matches. The CDR3 extends over 13 amino acids. In DNA form, the CDR3 reads TGTGCCATCAGGGGACAGGGTAACTATGGCTACACCTTC. The encoded protein is CAIRGQGNYGYTF.

The chain couples TRBV20-1 to TRBJ1-2; D gene uncertain. The germline CDR1 and CDR2 sequences are DFQATT and SNEGSKA (reference sequence). V lost 1 base and J 2 bases, leaving 14 bases between the germline ends. The CDR3 is made up of 15 amino acids. The CDR3 DNA reads TGCAGTGCTAGAGTGAGGCAGTCCACAAACTATGGCTACACCTTC. This gives the protein CSARVRQSTNYGYTF.

In this sample, this clonotype turned up many times. In DNA, the CDR3 is TGCGCCAGCAGCCATATTCGGGGTCGCGATGAGCAGTTCTTC. It specifies CASSHIRGRDEQFF. The chain joins TRBV4-3 to TRBJ2-1; D perhaps matches TRBD2 (5 bases). V was cut by 3 bases and J by 8 bases, with 14 bases left in between. The CDR3 totals 14 residues. Germline V gene lookup returns CDR1 LGHNA and CDR2 YSLEER.

The gene calls are TRBV5-1 and TRBJ2-5; TRBD2 agrees at 13 bases. The germline V gene encodes CDR1 SGHRS and CDR2 YFSETQ. This CDR3 is built from 14 residues. J was trimmed by 8 bases and V by 4 bases; bases with no gene match: 5. The CDR3 DNA follows: TGCGCCAGCAGCCCGGGGACTAGCGGGAAAACCCAGTACTTC. Protein product: CASSPGTSGKTQYF.

In its sample, this clonotype was seen a few times. The chain carries TRBV10-3 and TRBJ1-1; 9 bases fit TRBD1. The germline CDR1 and CDR2 sequences are ENHRY and SYGVKD. With V trimmed by 2 bases and J by 5 bases, 3 bases remained unmatched. The CDR3 has 14 amino acids. The CDR3 region has the DNA TGTGCCATCAGTGAGGCTGGGACAGGGACTGAAGCTTTCTTT. Encoded protein: CAISEAGTGTEAFF.

The V gene is TRBV6-1, the J gene TRBJ1-1, with 9 bases that match TRBD1. The CDR3 runs 13 residues. From germline, CDR1 is MNHNS and CDR2 SASEGT. V was pared by 7 bases and J by 8 bases, with 8 bases of the junction left unmatched. The CDR3 loop is CASTRDRVSEAFF. CDR3 sequence (DNA): TGTGCCAGCACCCGGGACAGGGTATCCGAAGCTTTCTTT.

The chain links TRBV7-8 to TRBJ2-5, with D tentatively TRBD1 or TRBD2 (5 bases each). V lost 5 bases to trimming and J lost 5 bases, with 18 bases between them. The CDR3 consists of 15 residues. Germline values: CDR1 SGHVS, CDR2 FQNEAQ. CDR3 coding DNA: TGTGCCAGCAGCCCAGAGCGGACAATCTTGGAGACCCAGTACTTC. Protein sequence: CASSPERTILETQYF.

This clonotype was found many times. V is TRBV19 and J is TRBJ2-3; TRBD2 matches 9 bases. CDR1 is LNHDA and CDR2 is SQIVND in the germline V gene (reference sequence). Trimming cost V 2 bases and J 5 bases; bases outside gene matches: 11. The CDR3 totals 17 residues. In DNA form, the CDR3 reads TGTGCCAGTAGTATAATTTGGCCTAGCGGGATTATAGATACGCAGTATTTT. It encodes CASSIIWPSGIIDTQYF.

There are many counts of this clonotype. This chain connects TRBV19 to TRBJ1-1; the match to TRBD1 covers 7 bases. This CDR3 is built from 11 residues. The germline gives CDR1 LNHDA, CDR2 SQIVND (reference sequence). The ends lost 8 bases at V and 5 bases at J; junction bases unmatched: 2. The CDR3: CASEQGTEAFF. The CDR3 DNA sequence: TGTGCCAGTGAACAGGGGACTGAAGCTTTCTTT. Together with reference TRBV19 and TRBJ1-1, the CDR3 gives the full variable domain: DGGITQSPKYLFRKEGQNVTLSCEQNLNHDAMYWYRQDPGQGLRLIYYSQIVNDFQKGDIAEGYSVSREKKESFPLTVTSAQKNPTAFYLCASEQGTEAFFGQGTRLTVV.

The rearrangement links TRBV9 to TRBJ2-5, with 10 bases matching TRBD2. The V gene end was trimmed by 0 bases and the J gene end by 5 bases; junction bases not matched to a gene: 7. Germline CDR1 SGDLS, CDR2 YYNGEE. This CDR3 region has 16 residues. For the CDR3, the DNA is TGTGCCAGCAGCGTAGGAGGACTAGCGGTGGTGGAGACCCAGTACTTC. Protein product: CASSVGGLAVVETQYF.